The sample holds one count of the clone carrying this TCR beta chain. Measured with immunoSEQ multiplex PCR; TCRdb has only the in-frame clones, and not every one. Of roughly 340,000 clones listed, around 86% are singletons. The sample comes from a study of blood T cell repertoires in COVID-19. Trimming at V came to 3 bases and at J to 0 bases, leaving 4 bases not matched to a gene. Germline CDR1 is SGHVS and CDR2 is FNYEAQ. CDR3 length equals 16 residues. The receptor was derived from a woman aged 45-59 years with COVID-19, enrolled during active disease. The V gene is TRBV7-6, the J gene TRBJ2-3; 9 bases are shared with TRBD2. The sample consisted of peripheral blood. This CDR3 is CASSLGGRASTDTQYF. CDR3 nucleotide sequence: TGTGCCAGCAGCTTGGGCGGGAGGGCCAGCACAGATACGCAGTATTTT.